This T cell receptor (beta chain) was captured by sequencing in a study of T cell responses to AZD1222 COVID-19 vaccine. Comments on this clone: Antigen: not known.

Germline values: CDR1 MNHEY, CDR2 SVGAGI. V lost 2 bases, J lost 11 bases, and 9 bases lay in between. The CDR3 is 11 amino acids. Study-level points and caveats: At 160-218 and 743-854, vaccine-associated CD4 TCRs were dominant, and they spanned spike. Repertoires were sampled only after the peak T cell response. Donor demographics were predominantly white British with a female majority; clonal diversity may be underestimated. Of the AZD1222 recipients, only 5 or 6 were seropositive at baseline.

Sequenced by immunoSEQ multiplex PCR; TCRdb stores in-frame clones only, minus some. The data hold about 64,000 clones, with under 95% observed a single time. Sequenced here: peripheral blood, sampled 28 days after the second dose of the MenACWY control vaccine. V gene TRBV6-5 combines with J gene TRBJ1-1; D gene unclear. The clonotype originates from an adult who received the MenACWY meningococcal vaccine as a control. The CDR3 loop is CASSYGSAAFF. For the CDR3, the DNA is TGTGCCAGCAGTTACGGGTCAGCGGCTTTCTTT.